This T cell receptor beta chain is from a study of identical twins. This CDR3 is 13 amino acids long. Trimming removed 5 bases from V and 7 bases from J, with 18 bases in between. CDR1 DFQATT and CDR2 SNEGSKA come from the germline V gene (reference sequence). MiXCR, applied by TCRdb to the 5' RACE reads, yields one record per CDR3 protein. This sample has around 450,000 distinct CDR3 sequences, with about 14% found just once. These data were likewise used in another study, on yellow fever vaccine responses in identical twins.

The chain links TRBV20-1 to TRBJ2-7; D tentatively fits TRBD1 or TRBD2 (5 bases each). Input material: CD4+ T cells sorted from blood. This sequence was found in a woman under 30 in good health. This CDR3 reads CSAPPEGLREQYF. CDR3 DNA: TGCAGTGCTCCCCCCGAGGGGCTTAGGGAGCAGTACTTC.